The clone carrying this TCR beta chain occurred once. The data were obtained in a study of blood T cell repertoires in COVID-19. Study details: In each case, the material was cDNA or gDNA derived from T cells, B-cell-depleted T cells, or PBMCs.

Individuals aged about 18 to 89 years were recruited from approximately 24 US areas. Cohorts were determined from participant-reported clinical history. Per the original data handling: Reference gene primer amplification gave estimated nucleated cell counts. Here immunoSEQ multiplex PCR was the method, and the copy in TCRdb shows in-frame clones only, minus some. V, J and clone size are taken as reported in that table, and D and trimming were inferred from the DNA itself. The repertoire consists of 150,000 to 200,000 clones, with 89% occurring once and the leading ten covering 2% to 2.5%. This CDR3 contains 16 residues. The junction had 9 bases not matched to a gene; V was cut back by 0 bases and J by 5 bases. Per the germline V gene, CDR1 is SGHRS and CDR2 is YFSETQ.

The chain combines TRBV5-1 with TRBJ2-7; 9 bases are shared with TRBD1. The TCR was taken from a woman in her thirties or forties with acute COVID-19. Sequenced material: PBMCs or T cells enriched from blood (not recorded which). DNA for the CDR3: TGCGCCAGCAGCTTGGCCTCGGGGACAGGGACGAACGAGCAGTACTTC. Amino acids: CASSLASGTGTNEQYF.